This T cell receptor (beta chain) was obtained from a study of tumor-infiltrating lymphocytes in primary liver carcinoma. Using a constant-region primer together with ProtoScript II reverse transcriptase, TCR beta cDNA was made from around 0.55 ug of total RNA. For TCR beta, libraries were produced by three nested multiplex PCR rounds using slightly modified ARM-PCR. A C-beta reverse primer and TRBV1-TRBV30 forward primers served in each of the first two PCR rounds, at 10 cycles apiece. One entry per CDR3 protein results from TCRdb running MiXCR on the multiplex PCR reads. The sample has fewer than 400,000 distinct CDR3 sequences, approximately 54% seen once. This clonotype was recorded at least ten times. J lost 3 bases, V lost 1 base, and 12 bases had no gene match. Germline V gene lookup returns CDR1 LGHNA and CDR2 YSLEER. CDR3 size: 18 residues. Blood RNA was derived from unsorted whole blood, and germline DNA was extracted too.

This sequence was found in a woman between 25 and 40 years old with primary liver carcinoma and hepatitis B virus infection. Input material: peripheral blood. This chain connects TRBV4-3 to TRBJ2-1, with TRBD2 matching 7 bases. The CDR3 DNA is TGCGCCAGCAGCCAAGGCCCCGGCGGGGGATTTGGCTACAATGAGCAGTTCTTC. It translates to CASSQGPGGGFGYNEQFF.